This T cell receptor beta chain was identified during a study of cytomegalovirus exposure and HLA in healthy donors. This CDR3 has 17 amino acids. V was shortened by 3 bases and J by 3 bases, with 21 bases between the two germline ends. Germline values: CDR1 MGHRA, CDR2 YSYEKL. Only in-frame clones appear in the TCRdb table, and some are missing; sequencing was by immunoSEQ multiplex PCR. The data contain roughly 200,000 clones, about 81% of them singletons. This TCR derives from a woman between 25 and 40 years old in good health and CMV-seronegative. The rearrangement uses TRBV4-1 and TRBJ2-7; D possibly corresponds to TRBD2 (6 bases). The sample consisted of PBMCs. CDR3 amino acids: CASSHSPTGTGYYEQYF. The CDR3 DNA is TGCGCCAGCAGCCATTCTCCCACCGGGACTGGCTACTACGAGCAGTACTTC.